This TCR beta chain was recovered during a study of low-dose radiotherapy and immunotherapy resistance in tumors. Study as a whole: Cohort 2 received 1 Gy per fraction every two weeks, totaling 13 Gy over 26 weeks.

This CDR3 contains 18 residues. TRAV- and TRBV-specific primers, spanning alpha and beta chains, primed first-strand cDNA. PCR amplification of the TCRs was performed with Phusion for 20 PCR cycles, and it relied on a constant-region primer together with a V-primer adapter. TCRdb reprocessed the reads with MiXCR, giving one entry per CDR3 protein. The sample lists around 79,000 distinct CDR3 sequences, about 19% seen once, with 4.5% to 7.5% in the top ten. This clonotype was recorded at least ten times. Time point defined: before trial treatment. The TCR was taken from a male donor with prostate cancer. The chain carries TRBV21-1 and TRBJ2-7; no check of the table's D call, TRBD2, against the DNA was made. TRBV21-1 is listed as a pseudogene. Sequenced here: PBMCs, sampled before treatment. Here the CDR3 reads CASLGFGASGRSSYEQYF. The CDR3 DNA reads TGTGCCAGCTTGGGGTTTGGGGCTAGCGGAAGAAGCTCCTACGAGCAGTACTTC.